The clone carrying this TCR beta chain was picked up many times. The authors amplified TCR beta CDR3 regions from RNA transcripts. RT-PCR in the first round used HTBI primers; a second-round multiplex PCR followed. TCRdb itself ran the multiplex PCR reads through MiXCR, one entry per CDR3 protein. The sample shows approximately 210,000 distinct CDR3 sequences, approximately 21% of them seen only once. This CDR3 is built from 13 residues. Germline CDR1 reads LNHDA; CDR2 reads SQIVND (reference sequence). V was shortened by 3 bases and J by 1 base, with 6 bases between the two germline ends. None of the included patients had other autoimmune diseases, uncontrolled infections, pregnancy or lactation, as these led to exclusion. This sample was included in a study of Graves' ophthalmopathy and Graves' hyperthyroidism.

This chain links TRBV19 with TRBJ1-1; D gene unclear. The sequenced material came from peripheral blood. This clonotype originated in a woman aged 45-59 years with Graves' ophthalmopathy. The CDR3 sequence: CASSISPNTEAFF. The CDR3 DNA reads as TGTGCCAGTAGTATCAGCCCGAACACTGAAGCTTTCTTT.